A selection of T cell receptor beta chains follows, all from one sample in a study of tumor and adjacent non-tumor tissue in lung cancer. From the multiplex PCR reads, TCRdb called clonotypes with MiXCR, one entry per CDR3 protein. This sample carries over 130,000 distinct CDR3 sequences, approximately 66% of them seen once, and the ten largest clones take 18%. Input material: lung tumor tissue. Source of these receptors: a man between 60 and 75 years old with small cell lung cancer. The CDR3 runs from the conserved cysteine through the conserved F or W. D genes are given only for firm matches. A clone size is listed for some rows: how often the clone was seen (once, few, many), or a class if it is expanded.

V	size	D	J	DNA	CDR3
TRBV4-1	few	NA	TRBJ1-1	TGCGCCAGCAGCCAAGTAAGAGGGACTGAAGCTTTCTTT	CASSQVRGTEAFF
TRBV29-1	NA	NA	TRBJ1-4	TGCAGCTTTCCTCAGACAGGTCTGAGTGAAAAACTGTTTTTT	CSFPQTGLSEKLFF
TRBV20-1	NA	TRBD2	TRBJ2-1	TGCAGTGCTAAGTGGATCGGGAGGTGGAACAATGAGCAGTTCTTC	CSAKWIGRWNNEQFF
TRBV12-3/TRBV12-4	NA	NA	TRBJ1-2	TGTGCCAGCAGCCGGAGACAGGAAGGAGATGACTACACCTTC	CASSRRQEGDDYTF
TRBV20-1	few	TRBD1	TRBJ2-5	TGCGGTGCTCAACAGGACAGGGGCGAGACCCGGTACTTC	CGAQQDRGETRYF
TRBV20-1	NA	TRBD2	TRBJ2-1	TGCGGTGCTAGGGGATCTTTAGCGGGCCTCTCCTACGATGAGCAGTTCTTC	CGARGSLAGLSYDEQFF
TRBV6-5	NA	TRBD1	TRBJ2-1	TGTGCCAGCATTCGACAGGGGTCATACGATGAGCAGTTCTTC	CASIRQGSYDEQFF
TRBV29-1	NA	NA	TRBJ2-7	TGCAGAGTTGCAATAAGGGACGAAACCTACGAGCAGTACTTC	CRVAIRDETYEQYF
TRBV5-1	few	TRBD2	TRBJ2-1	TGCGCCAGCAGCTTCGGTAGCGGGCCCAATGAGCAGTTCTTC	CASSFGSGPNEQFF
TRBV30	NA	NA	TRBJ1-6	TGTGCCTGGAGTGTGACATACCCTGGGGATTCACCCCTCCACTTT	CAWSVTYPGDSPLHF
TRBV20-1	NA	NA	TRBJ1-2	TGCAGTGCTAGAGAAGGTCCAGAGGACCACTATGACTACACCTTC	CSAREGPEDHYDYTF
TRBV12-3/TRBV12-4	NA	NA	TRBJ2-5	TGTGCCAGCAGTCCGATAGGGTGGAAAGAGACCCAGTACTTC	CASSPIGWKETQYF
TRBV20-1	NA	NA	TRBJ1-2	TGCAGTGCTGCCCTCATCAGGGAACTCTATGGCTACACCTTC	CSAALIRELYGYTF
TRBV11-2	once	NA	TRBJ2-7	TGTGCAAGCAGCTTAGGAGGGTGGGTAGTGTCGGCAGCCGAGCAGTACTTC	CASSLGGWVVSAAEQYF
TRBV30	NA	NA	TRBJ2-3	TGTGCCTTAGCACGGGGCACAGATACGCAGTATTTT	CALARGTDTQYF
TRBV6-5	NA	NA	TRBJ2-3	TGTGCCAGCAGTTATTTTCTAGGCGGGAACACAGATACGCAGTATTTT	CASSYFLGGNTDTQYF
TRBV5-4	NA	TRBD2	TRBJ2-2	TGTGCCAGCAGCCGAACTAGCGGCGACACCGGGGAGCTGTTGTTT	CASSRTSGDTGELLF
TRBV12-3/TRBV12-4	NA	NA	TRBJ1-5	TGTGCCAGCAGTATTCCTCCCAGCCCGCCCCAGCATTTT	CASSIPPSPPQHF
TRBV6-5	NA	NA	TRBJ1-5	TGTGCCAGCAGCCCCCAGGGATTCTGGCAGCCCCAGCATTTT	CASSPQGFWQPQHF
TRBV6-1	NA	TRBD2	TRBJ2-5	TGTGCTAGCGTCGAGCAAGCGGGAGGTGAGACCCAGTACTTC	CASVEQAGGETQYF
TRBV12-3/TRBV12-4	NA	TRBD1	TRBJ1-1	TGTGCCAGGAGGTTCCGGGACAGGGGGTTGACTTTCTTT	CARRFRDRGLTFF
TRBV12-3/TRBV12-4	many	NA	TRBJ2-4	TGTGCCAGCAGTCTGCAGAACATTCAGTACTTC	CASSLQNIQYF
TRBV4-1	NA	TRBD1	TRBJ2-5	TGCGCCAGCAGCCCCGGACAGGGCCACGCCGAGACCCAGTACTTC	CASSPGQGHAETQYF
TRBV5-1	NA	TRBD1	TRBJ1-1	TGCGCCAGCAGCTGGGGGGACAGGGAAATGAACGCTGAAGCTTTCTTT	CASSWGDREMNAEAFF
TRBV7-9	NA	NA	TRBJ1-6	TGTGCCAGCAGCTTTAACAATCGTAATTCACCCCTCCACTTT	CASSFNNRNSPLHF
TRBV20-1	few	TRBD1	TRBJ1-1	TGCAGTGCTCTTAAGGGACAGGGGAACACTGAAGCTTTCTTT	CSALKGQGNTEAFF
TRBV6-6	NA	TRBD1	TRBJ1-5	TGTGCCAGCAGTTACTCCACAGGGGACCAGCCCCATCATTTT	CASSYSTGDQPHHF
TRBV6-6	few	TRBD2	TRBJ2-5	TGTGCCAGCCGGCTAGCGGGAGGAGAGACCCAGTACTTC	CASRLAGGETQYF
TRBV20-1	NA	NA	TRBJ2-1	TGCAGTGTTAGTCCCCCCGCCTACGAGCAGTTCTTC	CSVSPPAYEQFF
TRBV11-2	NA	NA	TRBJ2-5	TGTACCATCAGCTCCGGGTTAGGAGGGGCGCAGGGGGAGACCCAGTACTTC	CTISSGLGGAQGETQYF
TRBV11-2	NA	NA	TRBJ2-5	TGTGCCAGCAGCGAAACTGGAACCCAAGGATACTTC	CASSETGTQGYF